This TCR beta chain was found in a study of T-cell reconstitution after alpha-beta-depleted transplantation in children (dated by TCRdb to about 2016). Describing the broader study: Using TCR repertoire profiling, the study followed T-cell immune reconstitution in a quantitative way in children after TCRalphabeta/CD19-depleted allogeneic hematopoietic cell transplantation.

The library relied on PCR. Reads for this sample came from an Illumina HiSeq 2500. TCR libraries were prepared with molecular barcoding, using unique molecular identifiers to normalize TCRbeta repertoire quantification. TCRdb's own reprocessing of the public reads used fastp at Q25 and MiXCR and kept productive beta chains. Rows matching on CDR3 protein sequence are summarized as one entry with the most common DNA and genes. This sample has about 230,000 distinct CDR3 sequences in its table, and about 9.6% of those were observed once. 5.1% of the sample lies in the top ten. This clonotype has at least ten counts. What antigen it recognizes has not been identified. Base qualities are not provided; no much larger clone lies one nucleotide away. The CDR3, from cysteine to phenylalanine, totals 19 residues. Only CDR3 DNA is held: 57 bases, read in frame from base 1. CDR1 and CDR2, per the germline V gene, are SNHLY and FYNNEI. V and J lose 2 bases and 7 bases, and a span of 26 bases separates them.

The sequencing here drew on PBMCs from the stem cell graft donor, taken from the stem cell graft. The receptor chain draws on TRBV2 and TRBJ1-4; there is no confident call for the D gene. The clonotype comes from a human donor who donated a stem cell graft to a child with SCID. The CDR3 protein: CASSESRRGIGNYGEKLFF. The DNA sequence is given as TGTGCCAGCAGTGAAAGTAGGAGAGGGATTGGTAACTACGGTGAAAAACTGTTTTTT.